This is a list of T cell receptor beta chains from one sample in a study of cytomegalovirus exposure and HLA in healthy donors. Repertoires were generated with immunoSEQ multiplex PCR, while TCRdb's copy carries only in-frame clones and drops some. The sample holds around 110,000 clones, more than 70% seen once. Sequenced material: PBMCs. Receptor source: a man in his forties in good health and CMV-seronegative. Both conserved end residues are part of each CDR3. Fields, in order: D gene, J gene, clone size, V gene, CDR3 DNA, CDR3 protein. A D gene is named only where the DNA matches it firmly. The size entry is marked missing in some rows and otherwise reads once, few, many or a size class.

. TRBJ2-7 . TRBV2 TGTGCCAGCAGTGAGGACGGGGGCTCCTACGAGCAGTACTTC CASSEDGGSYEQYF
. TRBJ1-1 . TRBV28 TGTGCCAGCAGTCCCGGGGGAGTCGACACTGAAGCTTTCTTT CASSPGGVDTEAFF
. TRBJ1-2 . TRBV5-4 TGTGCCAGCAGCTTGGACAGGGATGGCTACACCTTC CASSLDRDGYTF
. TRBJ1-5 once TRBV19 TGTGCCAGTAGTACGGTCTCCACGGACAGAAAGAATCAGCCCCAGCATTTT CASSTVSTDRKNQPQHF
TRBD1 TRBJ1-2 . TRBV19 TGTGCCAGTAGTGCCTCCAGGGGGAGCAACTATGGCTACACCTTC CASSASRGSNYGYTF
. TRBJ1-4 . TRBV15 TGTGCCACCAGCAGAGATCAGGCAGGGTATAGGGAAAAACTGTTTTTT CATSRDQAGYREKLFF
TRBD2 TRBJ2-6 . TRBV11-2 TGTGCCAGCAACATGGGGGGGATGGCTGGGGCCAACGTCCTGACTTTC CASNMGGMAGANVLTF
. TRBJ1-1 . TRBV5-1 TGCGCCAGCACCATTGGACACAAGAACACTGAAGCTTTCTTT CASTIGHKNTEAFF
TRBD1 TRBJ1-2 . TRBV7-2 TGTGCCAGCAGCAGACAGGGGAACTATGGCTACACCTTC CASSRQGNYGYTF
TRBD2 TRBJ2-3 . TRBV29-1 TGCAGCGTTGCCCTAGCGGGGTTAGCTACGCAGTATTTT CSVALAGLATQYF
TRBD2 TRBJ2-5 . TRBV5-1 TGCGCCAGCAGGGTAGCGGGGGGCACGGAGACCCAGTACTTC CASRVAGGTETQYF
. TRBJ1-1 . TRBV6-6 TGTGCCAGCAGTTACCGCCCAGGGGACACTGAAGCTTTCTTT CASSYRPGDTEAFF
TRBD1 TRBJ1-2 . TRBV12-5 TGTGCTAGTGGTTCCCCGGACAGGGCCCTCTATGGCTACACCTTC CASGSPDRALYGYTF
. TRBJ2-1 . TRBV15 TGTGCCACCAGCAGAGTTCAGGGGGGAGCCAAAAATGAGCAGTTCTTC CATSRVQGGAKNEQFF
. TRBJ2-2 . TRBV27 TGTGCCAGCAGGGGTTCGGGAGCCGGGGAGCTGTTTTTT CASRGSGAGELFF
. TRBJ2-5 few TRBV5-1 TGCGCCAGCAGCTTGGCCGTGGGGAGGAAGGAGACCCAGTACTTC CASSLAVGRKETQYF
. TRBJ2-5 . TRBV9 TGTGCCAGCAGCGTAGCTACTCGATCTACCCAAGAGACCCAGTACTTC CASSVATRSTQETQYF
. TRBJ1-2 . TRBV2 TGTGCCAGCAGGGTGGGAGGCTATGGCTACACCTTC CASRVGGYGYTF
TRBD1 TRBJ1-2 . TRBV4-1 TGCGCCAGCAGCCGACCGGGACAGGGGTTTATGGGCTACACCTTC CASSRPGQGFMGYTF
. TRBJ2-4 . TRBV9 TGTGCCAGCAGCGTAGGGGGGACTTCCTTAGGAGAGAACATTCAGTACTTC CASSVGGTSLGENIQYF
TRBD1 TRBJ2-5 few TRBV19 TGTGCCAGTAGTGACCCCTACCGGGACAGGGTAAACTTC CASSDPYRDRVNF
. TRBJ1-6 . TRBV2 TGTGCCAGCAGGGACGGGAGTTCACCCCTCCACTTT CASRDGSSPLHF
TRBD2 TRBJ2-2 . TRBV7-2 TGTGCCAGCAGCCTCACTAGCGGGTCCGCCGGGGAGCTGTTTTTT CASSLTSGSAGELFF
. TRBJ2-5 . TRBV7-2 TGTGCCAGCAGTTTCCAATTGGGGGCTCAAGAGACCCAGTACTTC CASSFQLGAQETQYF
TRBD1 TRBJ1-6 . TRBV19 TGTGCCAGTAGGCGCGGGGACAGGGGGTATTCACCCCTCCACTTT CASRRGDRGYSPLHF
. TRBJ2-7 . TRBV2 TGTGCCAGCCTCGGAGGGGTTTACGAGCAGTACTTC CASLGGVYEQYF
. TRBJ2-5 . TRBV10-3 TGTGCCATCAGTGACGGCCCTCGGGAAAAAGAGACCCAGTACTTC CAISDGPREKETQYF
TRBD1 TRBJ2-5 few TRBV19 TGTGCCAGTAGTAGGGACAGGGCTCCCGAGACCCAGTACTTC CASSRDRAPETQYF
TRBD1 TRBJ1-2 . TRBV29-1 TGCAGCGTAGCAACGGGACAGGGGTGGGGCTACACCTTC CSVATGQGWGYTF
. TRBJ1-3 few TRBV5-1 TGCGCCATCACAGTAGGAAACACCATATATTTT CAITVGNTIYF
. TRBJ1-3 once TRBV4-1 TGCGCCAGCAGCCAAGAAGGGGGTGGCTTCGGCACCATATATTTT CASSQEGGGFGTIYF
TRBD1 TRBJ2-2 . TRBV5-1 TGCGCCAGCAGCTCCCGGACAGGGGACACCGGGGAGCTGTTTTTT CASSSRTGDTGELFF
TRBD1 TRBJ2-7 . TRBV18 TGTGCCAGCTCACCCCTCCTGGGACAGCCCTACGAGCAGTACTTC CASSPLLGQPYEQYF
. TRBJ2-2 . TRBV7-9 TGTGCCAGCAGCTCCCTATGGGGCAGCAACACCGGGGAGCTGTTTTTT CASSSLWGSNTGELFF
. TRBJ2-4 . TRBV7-2 TGTGCCAGCAGCTTAGGAGGGCAGGGGGGCATTCAGTACTTC CASSLGGQGGIQYF
TRBD1 TRBJ1-2 . TRBV6-5 TGTGCCAGCAGTTACCAACAGGGGTCTAGCTATGACTACACCTTC CASSYQQGSSYDYTF
. TRBJ1-1 few TRBV5-1 TGCGCCAGCAGCCCGGTGCGGGAGAACACTGAAGCTTTCTTT CASSPVRENTEAFF
. TRBJ1-6 . TRBV21-1 TGTGCCAGCAGCCCCCGGACAGGGAACTCCTATAATTCACCCCTCCACTTT CASSPRTGNSYNSPLHF
TRBD2 TRBJ2-1 . TRBV15 TGTGCCACCAGCGGTTTACTAGCGGGGGTGTGGGAGCAGTTCTTC CATSGLLAGVWEQFF
. TRBJ2-3 . TRBV7-2 TGTGCCAGCAGATCAACGCGCGGCAGCACAGATACGCAGTATTTT CASRSTRGSTDTQYF
. TRBJ1-2 few TRBV6-1 TGTGCCAGCAGCACTAACTATGGCTACACCTTC CASSTNYGYTF
TRBD2 TRBJ2-6 . TRBV5-1 TGCGCCAGCAGCTCCAGACTAGCGGGGGGGCCTACCTCTGGGGCCAACGTCCTGACTTTC CASSSRLAGGPTSGANVLTF
TRBD2 TRBJ2-1 . TRBV5-1 TGCGCCAGCAGCTTGGATCTAGCGGGGGGGCCTAGGGAGCAGTTCTTC CASSLDLAGGPREQFF
TRBD2 TRBJ2-3 . TRBV19 TGTGCCAGTAGTTCACCGGGGGGGGGAAACACAGATACGCAGTATTTT CASSSPGGGNTDTQYF
. TRBJ2-2 few TRBV7-9 TGTGCCAGCAGCTTGCGGGGAGCGAACACCGGGGAGCTGTTTTTT CASSLRGANTGELFF
. TRBJ1-3 . TRBV5-1 TGCGCCAGCAGCTTGGTCGAGGGAAACACCATATATTTT CASSLVEGNTIYF
TRBD2 TRBJ2-7 few TRBV5-1 TGCGCCAGCAGCTCTCACCGCACTAGCGGGGTAGAATCCTACGAGCAGTACTTC CASSSHRTSGVESYEQYF
. TRBJ1-4 . TRBV19 TGTGCCAGTAGTATATCGGCGGGGGATGAAAAACTGTTTTTT CASSISAGDEKLFF
TRBD2 TRBJ2-7 . TRBV13 TGTGCCAGCAGCTTCCGGGGGGTCTACGAGCAGTACTTC CASSFRGVYEQYF
. TRBJ1-2 . TRBV29-1 TGCAGCGCCCCAACAGGGAAACCCTATGGCTACACCTTC CSAPTGKPYGYTF
TRBD1 TRBJ2-1 . TRBV11-2 TGTGCCAGCAGCCTGACAGGGGTCTACAATGAGCAGTTCTTC CASSLTGVYNEQFF
. TRBJ2-6 . TRBV7-9 TGTGCCAGCAGCTTAGAGGGCAGGGCTGGGGCCAACGTCCTGACTTTC CASSLEGRAGANVLTF
. TRBJ2-6 . TRBV6-1 TGTGCCAGCAGTGGACGACAGTCAGCTGCTGGGGCCAACGTCCTGACTTTC CASSGRQSAAGANVLTF
TRBD1 TRBJ2-7 . TRBV9 TGTGCCAGCAGCCCTACTCGGACAGGGGCAGTAGGCGAGCAGTACTTC CASSPTRTGAVGEQYF
. TRBJ1-1 . TRBV27 TGTGCCAGCAGTCTAACAGGGAACACTGAAGCTTTCTTT CASSLTGNTEAFF